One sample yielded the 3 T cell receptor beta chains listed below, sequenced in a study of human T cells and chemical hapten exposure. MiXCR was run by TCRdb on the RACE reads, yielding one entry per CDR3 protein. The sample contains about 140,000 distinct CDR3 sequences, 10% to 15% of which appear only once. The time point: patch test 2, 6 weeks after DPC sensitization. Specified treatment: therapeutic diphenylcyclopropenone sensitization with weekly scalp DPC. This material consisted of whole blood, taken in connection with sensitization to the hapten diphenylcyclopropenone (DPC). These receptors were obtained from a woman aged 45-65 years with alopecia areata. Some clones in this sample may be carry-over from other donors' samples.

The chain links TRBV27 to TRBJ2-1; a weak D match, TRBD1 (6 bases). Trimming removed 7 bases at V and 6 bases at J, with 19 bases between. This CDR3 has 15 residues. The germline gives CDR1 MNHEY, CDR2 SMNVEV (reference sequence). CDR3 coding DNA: TGTGCCAGCACCCCACAGGGCATTACGGGCAATGAGCAGTTCTTC. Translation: CASTPQGITGNEQFF.

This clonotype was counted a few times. CDR3 sequence (DNA): TGTGCCAGCAGCAGCGGGACAGGGGGGAACACCATATATTTT. Its protein is CASSSGTGGNTIYF. The V call is TRBV7-8, the J call TRBJ1-3; 11 bases are a match to TRBD1. Trimming cost V 5 bases and J 7 bases; bases outside gene matches: 4. CDR1 and CDR2 (germline): SGHVS, FQNEAQ. CDR3 length: 14 residues.

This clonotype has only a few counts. Written as DNA, the CDR3 is TGTGCCAGCAGCCACTACTACGAGCAGTACTTC. It specifies CASSHYYEQYF. The rearrangement joins TRBV11-2 to TRBJ2-7; D is unresolved. This CDR3 comprises 11 residues. The germline V gene encodes CDR1 SGHAT and CDR2 FQNNGV. The V and J ends lost 5 bases and 3 bases respectively, with 5 bases between them.